This is a list of T cell receptor beta chains from one sample in a study of blood T cell repertoires in COVID-19. Data came from immunoSEQ multiplex PCR; TCRdb stores just in-frame clones and leaves some out. Of some 100,000 clones listed, over 75% were seen once; the top ten hold approximately 4.5%. The sequenced sample was peripheral blood. All receptors come from a man in his sixties with acute or convalescent COVID-19. CDR3s include the opening cysteine and the closing phenylalanine or tryptophan. The D gene is left open where the match is weak. Rows may omit the clone size; those that give it use once, few, many or a size class.

abundance	j_gene	d_gene	v_gene	CDR3aa	CDR3nt
NA	TRBJ1-1	NA	TRBV7-2	CASSPGRANTEAFF	TGTGCCAGCAGCCCCGGGAGGGCGAACACTGAAGCTTTCTTT
NA	TRBJ2-3	TRBD1	TRBV7-3	CASSLSRTGGQDTQYF	TGTGCCAGCAGCTTAAGTAGGACAGGGGGGCAAGATACGCAGTATTTT
few	TRBJ1-5	NA	TRBV5-6	CASSLGQKFNQPQHF	TGTGCCAGCAGCTTAGGACAGAAATTCAATCAGCCCCAGCATTTT
NA	TRBJ2-1	TRBD2	TRBV7-2	CASTPGTSGYNEQFF	TGTGCCAGCACCCCCGGGACTAGCGGTTACAATGAGCAGTTCTTC
NA	TRBJ2-7	NA	TRBV28	CASSFLDEQYF	TGTGCCAGCAGTTTTCTAGACGAGCAGTACTTC
NA	TRBJ2-1	NA	TRBV19	CASSITGTGRGYNEQFF	TGTGCCAGTAGTATAACGGGAACAGGGAGAGGGTACAATGAGCAGTTCTTC
NA	TRBJ1-1	TRBD1	TRBV6-2/TRBV6-3	CASSPSGQGVAFF	TGTGCCAGCAGTCCCTCCGGACAGGGAGTAGCTTTCTTT
NA	TRBJ1-2	NA	TRBV7-9	CASSPRQISTYGYTF	TGTGCCAGCAGCCCCCGACAGATTTCGACTTATGGCTACACCTTC
NA	TRBJ2-5	TRBD2	TRBV5-1	CASSLSTSGSGETQYF	TGCGCCAGCAGCTTATCGACTAGCGGGAGTGGTGAGACCCAGTACTTC
once	TRBJ1-1	TRBD1	TRBV10-1	CASSRQGYTEAFF	TGCGCCAGCAGCCGACAGGGCTACACTGAAGCTTTCTTT
NA	TRBJ2-5	NA	TRBV5-4	CASSVDSLQETQYF	TGTGCCAGCAGCGTAGACAGTCTACAAGAGACCCAGTACTTC
once	TRBJ1-3	NA	TRBV6-2/TRBV6-3	CASSYSPTGSSSGNTIYF	TGTGCCAGCAGTTACTCGCCGACGGGGTCAAGCTCTGGAAACACCATATATTTT
NA	TRBJ2-7	TRBD2	TRBV28	CASRGGTSGRNYEQYF	TGTGCCAGCAGGGGAGGGACTAGCGGGAGGAACTACGAGCAGTACTTC
few	TRBJ2-3	TRBD2	TRBV11-2	CASSPSSGSYADTQYF	TGTGCCAGCAGCCCATCTAGCGGGAGTTACGCAGATACGCAGTATTTT
few	TRBJ2-3	TRBD2	TRBV3-1/TRBV3-2	CASSQGLAGGTGDTQYF	TGTGCCAGCAGCCAGGGACTAGCGGGAGGGACCGGAGATACGCAGTATTTT
NA	TRBJ1-6	NA	TRBV19	CASTSTGVNSPLHF	TGTGCCAGTACCTCGACAGGAGTTAATTCACCCCTCCACTTT
NA	TRBJ2-2	NA	TRBV7-2	CASSLTGESTGELFF	TGTGCCAGCAGCTTAACGGGAGAAAGCACCGGGGAGCTGTTTTTT
NA	TRBJ2-1	NA	TRBV18	CASSPVSGGLNEQFF	TGTGCCAGCTCACCAGTTTCGGGGGGCCTCAATGAGCAGTTCTTC
NA	TRBJ1-3	NA	TRBV3-1/TRBV3-2	CASSQESQGATGNTIYF	TGTGCCAGCAGCCAAGAATCTCAGGGTGCAACTGGAAACACCATATATTTT
NA	TRBJ2-5	NA	TRBV3-1/TRBV3-2	CASSQIAAGAWETQYF	TGTGCCAGCAGCCAAATCGCGGCGGGCGCCTGGGAGACCCAGTACTTC
NA	TRBJ2-7	NA	TRBV7-9	CASSLVGDESYEQYF	TGTGCCAGCAGCTTAGTCGGAGACGAATCCTACGAGCAGTACTTC
NA	TRBJ1-1	NA	TRBV5-1	CASSLDRGNTEAFF	TGCGCCAGCAGCTTGGATCGCGGTAACACTGAAGCTTTCTTT
NA	TRBJ2-7	TRBD1	TRBV19	CASSISGTGNYEQYF	TGTGCCAGTAGTATATCCGGGACAGGAAACTACGAGCAGTACTTC
few	TRBJ2-1	TRBD2	TRBV3-1/TRBV3-2	CASSQVASGYYNEQFF	TGTGCCAGCAGCCAAGTTGCTAGCGGTTACTACAATGAGCAGTTCTTC
NA	TRBJ2-1	TRBD2	TRBV2	CASSGLAGVRNEQFF	TGTGCCAGCAGTGGACTAGCGGGAGTCCGCAATGAGCAGTTCTTC
NA	TRBJ2-7	TRBD2	TRBV7-9	CASSKTVLAGGRTYEQYF	TGTGCCAGCAGCAAAACCGTTCTAGCGGGGGGGAGGACCTACGAGCAGTACTTC
NA	TRBJ1-6	TRBD1	TRBV3-1/TRBV3-2	CASSQQTGQGGGSYNSPLHF	TGTGCCAGCAGCCAACAAACAGGACAGGGTGGAGGCTCCTATAATTCACCCCTCCACTTT
NA	TRBJ1-5	TRBD1	TRBV7-2	CASSLDRGRRNQPQHF	TGTGCCAGCAGCCTAGACAGGGGGCGACGCAATCAGCCCCAGCATTTT
NA	TRBJ1-2	NA	TRBV4-2	CASSQEGGEYGYTF	TGTGCCAGCAGCCAAGAAGGGGGTGAATATGGCTACACCTTC
NA	TRBJ2-5	TRBD1	TRBV5-8	CASSYRGRRETQYF	TGTGCCAGCAGCTACAGGGGGCGGCGAGAGACCCAGTACTTC
NA	TRBJ2-7	NA	TRBV20-1	CSASLLAGGEQYF	TGCAGTGCTAGTTTACTAGCAGGTGGCGAGCAGTACTTC
NA	TRBJ2-5	TRBD1	TRBV7-6	CASSLSGGQGARETQYF	TGTGCCAGCAGCTTATCTGGGGGGCAGGGGGCCCGGGAGACCCAGTACTTC
NA	TRBJ2-1	TRBD2	TRBV5-1	CASSLVAGGPNEQFF	TGCGCCAGCAGCTTGGTAGCGGGAGGGCCTAATGAGCAGTTCTTC
few	TRBJ2-1	NA	TRBV12-1	CASSKGTGVDEQFF	TGTGCCAGCAGCAAGGGGACAGGGGTCGATGAGCAGTTCTTC
NA	TRBJ2-5	NA	TRBV5-6	CASSPRAGTRQETQYF	TGTGCCAGCAGTCCCCGGGCAGGGACACGCCAAGAGACCCAGTACTTC
NA	TRBJ1-1	TRBD1	TRBV18	CASSRTDRGLLNTEAFF	TGTGCCAGCTCACGGACCGACAGGGGGCTTTTGAACACTGAAGCTTTCTTT
NA	TRBJ2-7	NA	TRBV28	CASYPRRQRNSYEQYF	TGTGCCAGCTACCCCCGGAGACAGCGAAACTCCTACGAGCAGTACTTC
few	TRBJ1-1	NA	TRBV18	CASSPLEGVTEAFF	TGTGCCAGCTCACCCCTCGAAGGGGTCACTGAAGCTTTCTTT
NA	TRBJ2-3	NA	TRBV5-1	CASSPRTSTDTQYF	TGCGCCAGCAGCCCAAGGACTAGCACAGATACGCAGTATTTT
NA	TRBJ1-1	TRBD1	TRBV11-3	CASSTGGQMNTEAFF	TGTGCCAGCAGCACAGGGGGACAGATGAACACTGAAGCTTTCTTT
NA	TRBJ2-7	TRBD2	TRBV7-2	CASSSSSGRLDEQYF	TGTGCCAGCAGCTCATCTAGCGGGAGACTTGACGAGCAGTACTTC
NA	TRBJ2-7	TRBD2	TRBV6-2/TRBV6-3	CASSYPQLAGTSYEQYF	TGTGCCAGCAGTTACCCCCAGCTAGCGGGGACGAGCTACGAGCAGTACTTC
NA	TRBJ2-7	NA	TRBV28	CASSSSTISKYEQYF	TGTGCCAGCAGCTCGAGCACGATCTCTAAATACGAGCAGTACTTC
NA	TRBJ1-1	NA	TRBV6-2/TRBV6-3	CASSYGGRFYTEAFF	TGTGCCAGCAGTTACGGAGGGAGGTTCTATACTGAAGCTTTCTTT
NA	TRBJ1-1	NA	TRBV11-3	CASSLSGVNTEAFF	TGTGCCAGCAGCTTATCTGGAGTGAACACTGAAGCTTTCTTT
NA	TRBJ2-7	TRBD1	TRBV11-2	CASSFQGGFSYEQYF	TGTGCCAGCAGCTTTCAAGGGGGCTTCTCCTACGAGCAGTACTTC
NA	TRBJ2-1	NA	TRBV6-4	CASSGQGYTGEQFF	TGTGCCAGCAGTGGGCAGGGTTATACCGGTGAGCAGTTCTTC
NA	TRBJ1-1	TRBD1	TRBV29-1	CSVEPGTVRGGEAFF	TGCAGCGTTGAACCAGGGACAGTCCGAGGAGGAGAAGCTTTCTTT
NA	TRBJ2-6	NA	TRBV5-6	CASSFVDGANVLTF	TGTGCCAGCAGCTTCGTAGATGGGGCCAACGTCCTGACTTTC